Shown below are 16 T cell receptor beta chains from a single sample sequenced in a study of Ad26.COV2.S vaccination and SARS-CoV-2 variants. Profiling relied on immunoSEQ multiplex PCR, and the TCRdb table lists in-frame clones only, not all of them. The repertoire holds about 410,000 clones, about 90% seen once, with less than 2% in the top ten. Described treatment: 15 to 20 received Ad26.COV2.S at low or high dose, single or two shots; several received placebo; per-sample allocation not given. Repertoires come from day 63 after the first vaccine or placebo injection. The material sequenced was peripheral blood, taken in a trial of Ad26.COV2.S vaccine versus placebo. These TCRs come from a person between 18 and 60 years old who received the Ad26.COV2.S COVID-19 vaccine or a placebo.

The chain joins TRBV30 to TRBJ1-1; D is possibly TRBD1 (5 bases). The ends were cut back, 2 bases at V and 7 bases at J, with 20 bases in the middle. The CDR3 sequence is 15 residues long. The germline V gene has CDR1 GTSNPN and CDR2 SVGIG (reference sequence). Here the CDR3 DNA reads TGTGCCTGGAGTCGACAGACAGTAACTAAGAGTGAAGCTTTCTTT. Translating gives CAWSRQTVTKSEAFF.

This clone came up a few times. The genes are TRBV30 and TRBJ2-7; D is ambiguous. Trimming took off 3 bases at V and 7 bases at J, with 10 bases between the two ends. The CDR3 totals 11 residues. The germline CDR1 and CDR2 sequences are GTSNPN and SVGIG (reference sequence). The CDR3, as DNA: TGTGCCTGGAGCCTTATGCGGGAGCAGTACTTC. Protein product: CAWSLMREQYF.

The rearrangement uses TRBV19 and TRBJ1-2, with D possibly matching TRBD1 (5 bases). CDR3 size: 16 residues. CDR1 and CDR2 from the germline V gene are LNHDA and SQIVND (reference sequence). Trimming stripped 1 base from V and 3 bases from J, with 15 bases between. DNA of the CDR3: TGTGCCAGTAGTATAGGTACAGGATCGGGGTACTATGGCTACACCTTC. It is translated as CASSIGTGSGYYGYTF.

This rearrangement joins TRBV5-6 to TRBJ2-3; D ambiguous. Between the trimmed V and J ends, which lost 4 bases and 2 bases, there was a span of 14 bases. This CDR3 region has 15 residues. Looked up from germline, CDR1 is SGHDT and CDR2 is YYEEEE. The CDR3 DNA sequence: TGTGCCAGCAGCCCTAGGCCGGAAATCACAGATACGCAGTATTTT. Amino acid sequence: CASSPRPEITDTQYF.

The chain combines TRBV9 with TRBJ2-2; maybe TRBD2 (5 bases). This CDR3 contains 16 residues. Germline values: CDR1 SGDLS, CDR2 YYNGEE. V was clipped by 1 base and J by 3 bases, with 13 bases between them. CDR3 sequence reads: CASSVTGGLDTGELFF. The CDR3 DNA follows: TGTGCCAGCAGCGTAACCGGCGGGTTGGACACCGGGGAGCTGTTTTTT.

This clone was seen only once. The chain recombines TRBV5-6 with TRBJ1-1, with D maybe TRBD1 (5 bases). The CDR3 sequence is 13 residues long. Germline lookup yields CDR1 SGHDT and CDR2 YYEEEE. The V end lost 4 bases, the J end lost 5 bases, and 12 bases lay between the germline ends. The CDR3 DNA sequence: TGTGCCAGCAGCACCCCAGGGAGAACTGAAGCTTTCTTT. It specifies CASSTPGRTEAFF.

V and J are TRBV28 and TRBJ2-7; either TRBD1 or TRBD2 may supply D (6 bases each). Looked up from germline, CDR1 is MDHEN and CDR2 is SYDVKM. This CDR3 region has 14 residues. Trimming shortened V by 2 bases and J by 3 bases, and 11 bases separated the two germline ends. The CDR3 spells CASSLRGVYYEQYF. Here the CDR3 DNA reads TGTGCCAGCAGTTTAAGGGGGGTTTACTACGAGCAGTACTTC.

The chain joins TRBV3-1 (or the pseudogene TRBV3-2) to TRBJ2-3; 12 bases fit TRBD2. V lost 4 bases to trimming and J lost 5 bases; unmatched junction nucleotides: 7. Germline V gene lookup returns CDR1 LGHDT and CDR2 YNNKEL (reference sequence). There are 16 residues in the CDR3. The CDR3 nucleotides are TGTGCCAGCAGCCTCCGGCTAGCGGGGGGGCAAGATACGCAGTATTTT. Its protein is CASSLRLAGGQDTQYF.

The table lists this clone with a few counts. V gene TRBV5-1 combines with J gene TRBJ1-6, with 7 bases lining up with TRBD1. In germline, CDR1 is SGHRS, CDR2 YFSETQ. J gave up 5 bases and V 3 bases, and 2 bases lay outside the gene matches. The CDR3 is 14 amino acids. The CDR3 is CASSSTGDNSPLHF. DNA of the CDR3: TGCGCCAGCAGCTCAACAGGGGATAATTCACCCCTCCACTTT.

The chain has TRBV4-2 and TRBJ1-1, with D possibly matching TRBD1 (5 bases). The V gene lost 3 bases and the J gene lost 4 bases, with 6 bases spanning the gap. Per germline, CDR1 LGHNA and CDR2 YNFKEQ. This CDR3 has 12 amino acids. In nucleotides, the CDR3 is TGTGCCAGCAGCCATGGGACCACTGAAGCTTTCTTT. This sequence encodes CASSHGTTEAFF.

DNA of the CDR3: TGTGCCAGCAGCAAAGTGGAGGGTAGCGGGGGTTACGAGCAGTACTTC. This translates into CASSKVEGSGGYEQYF. The V gene is TRBV21-1, the J gene TRBJ2-7; the D call TRBD2 from the table was never checked on the DNA. TRBV21-1 is assigned pseudogene status. This CDR3 contains 16 residues.

The V call is TRBV12-3 or TRBV12-4, the J call TRBJ1-1, with unresolved D. The CDR3 has 13 residues. With 0 bases removed from V and 5 bases from J, the gap between germline ends came to 7 bases. DNA for the CDR3: TGTGCCAGCAGTTTAGCCCCAGCTACTGAAGCTTTCTTT. Translating it yields CASSLAPATEAFF.

V gene TRBV11-3 combines with J gene TRBJ1-5, with D maybe TRBD1 (5 bases). Germline CDR1 is SGHNT and CDR2 is YENEEA. Trimming shortened V by 1 base and J by 0 bases, and 10 bases separated the two germline ends. This CDR3 contains 16 residues. Here the CDR3 DNA reads TGTGCCAGCAGCTTAGGGGGGGACCCTAGCAATCAGCCCCAGCATTTT. Translating gives CASSLGGDPSNQPQHF.

The chain combines TRBV7-2 with TRBJ1-1; a weak D match, TRBD1 (5 bases). Trimming shortened V by 2 bases and J by 0 bases, and 10 bases separated the two germline ends. CDR1 and CDR2 from the germline V gene are SGHTA and FQGNSA. There are 15 residues in the CDR3. This CDR3 reads CASSLWGSLNTEAFF. CDR3 nucleotides: TGTGCCAGCAGCTTATGGGGCAGCTTGAACACTGAAGCTTTCTTT.

This chain joins TRBV19 and TRBJ1-2; D may be TRBD1 (6 bases). This CDR3 contains 13 residues. Germline loops: CDR1 LNHDA, CDR2 SQIVND (reference sequence). Trimming pared 5 bases from V and 1 base from J, leaving 8 bases between. The CDR3 DNA reads TGTGCCAGTAGTGCAGGGGATAACTATGGCTACACCTTC. Protein sequence: CASSAGDNYGYTF. Filled out from reference TRBV19 and TRBJ1-2, the complete variable domain reads DGGITQSPKYLFRKEGQNVTLSCEQNLNHDAMYWYRQDPGQGLRLIYYSQIVNDFQKGDIAEGYSVSREKKESFPLTVTSAQKNPTAFYLCASSAGDNYGYTFGSGTRLTVV.

The CDR3 bases are TGTGCCAGCAGCTTGGTGTGGGAAGCCAAAAACATTCAGTACTTC. Translation gives CASSLVWEAKNIQYF. The J gene is TRBJ2-4, the V gene TRBV5-6; D is uncertain. Germline assignment: CDR1 SGHDT and CDR2 YYEEEE. The CDR3 runs 15 residues. The ends were cut back, 0 bases at V and 0 bases at J, with 7 bases in the middle.